This TCR beta chain was sequenced in a study of blood T cell repertoires in COVID-19 (dated by TCRdb to about 2020). About the investigation overall: Collaborator samples came from the United States, Italy and Spain and covered acute and convalescent phases of COVID-19. The material from the prospective study consisted of cDNA or gDNA derived from T cells, B-cell-depleted T cells, or PBMCs. The dataset comprised deeply sampled blood TCRbeta repertoires from subjects exposed to, actively infected with, or recovered from COVID-19. The repertoires were released in a freely available public database intended as a resource for research on the immune response to SARS-CoV-2. The samples were drawn from two sources: the first 160 participants of the ongoing ImmuneRACE study, and some 1,300 subjects contributed by 6 global collaborators. Sample metadata almost always included a de-identified subject ID, COVID-19 status, age in years and sex. Where available, HLA class I and class II types were taken from metadata supplied by the sample provider and were not determined by assay-based typing. Broad study findings and their caveats: Clinical and demographic metadata were provided uncurated, with the amount varying by source and participant.

The immunoSEQ Assay, a bias-controlled multiplex PCR, was used to amplify TCRbeta CDR3 regions from genomic DNA. As for the original processing: The number of nucleated cells in each sample was estimated by amplification of reference gene primers within the assay. Sequence reads were collapsed and filtered to measure the absolute abundance of every unique TCRbeta CDR3 rearrangement. For each sample, productive Simpson clonality was calculated by taking the square root of Simpson's diversity index across productive rearrangements. This is the immuneACCESS table as TCRdb keeps it, with only in-frame sequences that have V and J called. A part of the clones is gone; compared with another copy, unresolved V genes explain less than half, and the rest is unexplained. V and J calls and clone size come straight from that table; D and trimming were deduced from the DNA. Counted in this sample were 250,000 to 350,000 clones; 90% of them appeared once. The ten largest clones capture over 3.5% of the sample.

From its cysteine to its phenylalanine, the CDR3 spans 13 amino acids. Only the CDR3 DNA is retained, 39 bases long and in frame from the first base. V loses 1 base of germline sequence and J loses 7 bases, and the interval between the two ends is 11 bases. Participants in the prospective study were aged 18 to 89 years, lived in about two dozen United States geographic areas, and enrolled through a virtual design. To assign participants to cohorts, the prospective study relied on clinical history that participants themselves reported in a screening survey and a study questionnaire. In the prospective study, whole blood, serum and a nasopharyngeal or oropharyngeal swab were collected from each participant by mobile phlebotomists. Prospective study participants could optionally give additional blood draws and questionnaires over an approximately 2-month period. Before DNA extraction, blood samples from the prospective study were shipped at room temperature or frozen.

With respect to this clone: Its antigen target is currently unknown. Base qualities are not at hand, and no much larger clone is one base apart.

This clonotype originated in a woman aged 18-30 years with acute COVID-19. The rearrangement combines TRBV5-3 with TRBJ1-2; the D region possibly corresponds to TRBD1 (6 bases align). TRBV5-3 is placed among ORFs of uncertain function. The sequenced material came from PBMCs or T cells enriched from blood (not recorded which). The bases read TGTGCCAGAAGCTTGACGGGGGGGCTTGGCTACACCTTC. Its product reads: CARSLTGGLGYTF.